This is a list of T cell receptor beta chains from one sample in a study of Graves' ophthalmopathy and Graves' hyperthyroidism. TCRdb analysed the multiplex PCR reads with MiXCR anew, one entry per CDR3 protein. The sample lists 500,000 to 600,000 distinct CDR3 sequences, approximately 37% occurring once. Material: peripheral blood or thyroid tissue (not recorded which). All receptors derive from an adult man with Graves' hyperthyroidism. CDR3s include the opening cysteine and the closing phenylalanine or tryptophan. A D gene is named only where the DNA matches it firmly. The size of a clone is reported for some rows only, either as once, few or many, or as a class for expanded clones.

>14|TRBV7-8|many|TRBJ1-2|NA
CASSPLRGNYGYTF
TGTGCCAGCAGCCCTCTGAGGGGAAACTATGGCTACACCTTC
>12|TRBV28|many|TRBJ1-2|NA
CASSLTLGGYTF
TGTGCCAGCAGTTTAACCCTAGGAGGCTACACCTTC
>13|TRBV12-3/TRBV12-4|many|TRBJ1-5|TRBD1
CASSDRAVQPQHF
TGTGCCAGCAGCGACAGGGCTGTACAGCCCCAGCATTTT
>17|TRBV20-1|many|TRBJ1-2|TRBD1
CSARDDGQEFSSYGYTF
TGCAGTGCTAGAGATGACGGACAGGAATTTTCTAGCTATGGCTACACCTTC
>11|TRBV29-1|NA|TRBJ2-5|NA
CSALGRETQYF
TGCAGCGCCCTAGGGCGGGAGACCCAGTACTTC
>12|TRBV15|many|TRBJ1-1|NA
CATSRDYFEAFF
TGTGCCACCAGCAGGGACTACTTTGAAGCTTTCTTT
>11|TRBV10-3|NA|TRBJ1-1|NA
CASSWTAEVFF
TGTGCCAGCAGTTGGACAGCTGAAGTTTTCTTT
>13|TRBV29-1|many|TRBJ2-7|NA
CSVGRGNRDEQYF
TGCAGCGTTGGAAGGGGTAACAGGGACGAGCAGTACTTC
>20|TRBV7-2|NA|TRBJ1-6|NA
CASSLFRQPLRSSYNSPLHF
TGTGCCAGCAGCTTATTCCGACAGCCACTAAGGAGCTCCTATAATTCACCCCTCCACTTT
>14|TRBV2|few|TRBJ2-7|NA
CASRQDIRRYEQYF
TGTGCCAGCCGACAGGACATAAGAAGATACGAGCAGTACTTC
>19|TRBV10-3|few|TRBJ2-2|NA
CAISGAFAGSTTNTGELFF
TGTGCCATCAGTGGGGCTTTCGCGGGATCGACCACTAACACCGGGGAGCTGTTTTTT
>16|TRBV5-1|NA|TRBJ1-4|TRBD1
CASSNPGQGNGEKLFF
TGCGCCAGCAGCAATCCGGGACAGGGCAATGGTGAAAAACTGTTTTTT
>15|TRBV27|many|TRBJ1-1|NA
CASSTYPSMNTEAFF
TGTGCCAGCAGTACCTATCCTTCCATGAACACTGAAGCTTTCTTT
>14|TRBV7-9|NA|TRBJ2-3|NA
CASSFGGAVNTQYF
TGTGCCAGCAGCTTCGGGGGCGCAGTAAATACGCAGTATTTT
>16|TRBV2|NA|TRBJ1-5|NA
CASSEERGVYDQPQHF
TGTGCCAGCAGTGAAGAGCGGGGGGTTTACGATCAGCCCCAGCATTTT
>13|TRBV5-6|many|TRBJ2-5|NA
CASSGGRQETQYF
TGTGCCAGCAGTGGGGGGAGGCAAGAGACCCAGTACTTC
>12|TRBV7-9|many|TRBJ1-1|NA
CASSPGQRRAFF
TGTGCCAGCAGCCCCGGTCAGCGACGAGCTTTCTTT
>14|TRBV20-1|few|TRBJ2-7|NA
CSARDSRKVDEQYF
TGCAGTGCTAGAGATAGCCGAAAGGTCGACGAGCAGTACTTC
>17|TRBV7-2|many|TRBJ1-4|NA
CASSLRVGARTNEKLFF
TGTGCCAGCAGCTTAAGGGTGGGGGCGCGTACTAATGAAAAACTGTTTTTT
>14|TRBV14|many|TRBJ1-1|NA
CASSHGSRNTEAFF
TGTGCCAGCAGCCATGGATCCAGGAACACTGAAGCTTTCTTT
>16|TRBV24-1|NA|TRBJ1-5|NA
CATSASQGTGNQPQHF
TGTGCCACCAGTGCTAGTCAGGGGACGGGCAATCAGCCCCAGCATTTT
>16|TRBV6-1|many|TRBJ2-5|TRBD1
CASSDPTGGWRETQYF
TGTGCCAGCAGTGATCCGACAGGGGGATGGAGGGAGACCCAGTACTTC
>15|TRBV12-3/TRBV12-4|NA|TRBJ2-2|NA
CASSFKTQYGGELFF
TGTGCCAGCAGTTTTAAAACCCAGTACGGCGGGGAGCTGTTTTTT
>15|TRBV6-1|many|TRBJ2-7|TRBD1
CASSGQGAAADEQYF
TGTGCCAGCAGTGGTCAGGGGGCAGCGGCCGATGAGCAGTACTTC
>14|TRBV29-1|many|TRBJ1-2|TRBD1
CSVAGQKSNYGYTF
TGCAGCGTCGCGGGACAGAAATCTAACTATGGCTACACCTTC
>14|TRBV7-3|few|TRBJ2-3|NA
CASSLGHGGDTQYF
TGTGCCAGCAGCTTAGGTCACGGTGGAGATACGCAGTATTTT
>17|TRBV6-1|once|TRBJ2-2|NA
CASSWEWGQANTGGLFF
TGTGCCAGCAGTTGGGAATGGGGACAAGCGAACACCGGGGGGCTGTTTTTT
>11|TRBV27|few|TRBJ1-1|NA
CASRKGLITFF
TGTGCCAGCCGCAAGGGCCTAATAACTTTCTTT
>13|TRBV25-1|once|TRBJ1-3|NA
CASVTYTGNTIYF
TGTGCCAGCGTTACCTACACCGGAAACACCATATATTTT
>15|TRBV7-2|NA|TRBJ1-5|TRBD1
CASSKRQGGEQPQHF
TGTGCCAGCAGCAAACGACAGGGCGGCGAGCAGCCCCAGCATTTT
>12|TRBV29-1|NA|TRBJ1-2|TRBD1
CSGDRFDYGYTF
TGCAGCGGGGACAGGTTCGACTATGGCTACACCTTC
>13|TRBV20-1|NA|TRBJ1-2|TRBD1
CSARQTGKYGYTF
TGCAGTGCTAGACAGACAGGGAAGTATGGCTACACCTTC
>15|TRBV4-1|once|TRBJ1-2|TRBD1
CASSQGAGQHYGYTF
TGTGCCAGCAGCCAGGGAGCGGGACAGCACTATGGCTACACCTTC
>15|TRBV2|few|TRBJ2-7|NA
CAISELGADSYEQYF
TGTGCCATCAGTGAGCTGGGGGCAGACTCCTACGAGCAGTACTTC
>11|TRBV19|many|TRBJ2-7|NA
CASRQGFEQYF
TGTGCCAGTAGGCAGGGTTTCGAGCAGTACTTC
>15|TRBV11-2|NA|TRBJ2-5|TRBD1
CASSPQGSGQGTQYF
TGTGCCAGCAGCCCACAGGGGAGTGGACAAGGGACCCAGTACTTC
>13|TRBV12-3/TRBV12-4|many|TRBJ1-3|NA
CASSLGAGNTIYF
TGTGCCAGCAGTTTAGGCGCTGGAAACACCATATATTTT
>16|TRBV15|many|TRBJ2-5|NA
CATSRGGTVRQETQYF
TGTGCCACCAGCAGAGGCGGGACTGTGCGCCAAGAGACCCAGTACTTC
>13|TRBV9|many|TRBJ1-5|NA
CASSVDLNQPQHF
TGTGCCAGCAGCGTTGATCTCAATCAGCCCCAACATTTT
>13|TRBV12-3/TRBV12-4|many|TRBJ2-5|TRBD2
CAVRGLGEETQYF
TGTGCCGTGAGGGGACTAGGCGAAGAGACCCAGTACTTC
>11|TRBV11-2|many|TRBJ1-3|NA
CASSLGVTIYF
TGTGCCAGCAGCTTAGGGGTGACCATATATTTT
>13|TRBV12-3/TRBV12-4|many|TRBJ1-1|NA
CASREVPGTEAFF
TGTGCCAGCAGGGAGGTTCCTGGAACTGAAGCTTTCTTT
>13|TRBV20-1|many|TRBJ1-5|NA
CSAIQGVNQPQHF
TGCAGTGCTATTCAGGGAGTCAATCAGCCCCAGCATTTT
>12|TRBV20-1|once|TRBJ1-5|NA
CSARGRGQPQHF
TGCAGTGCTAGAGGGAGGGGTCAGCCCCAGCATTTT